This TCR beta chain was identified in a study of cytomegalovirus exposure and HLA in healthy donors. The donors were members of the roughly 130-subject validation cohort (separate from the roughly 700-subject first cohort). Study-wide findings and caveats: Three CMV-associated chains were confirmed in vitro to be specific for CMV antigens.

Assay: immunoSEQ multiplex PCR; the TCRdb copy retains only in-frame clones and omits some. The sample consists of some 270,000 clones, approximately 86% of them appearing once. In regard to this clone: The antigen remains unidentified.

V shed 4 bases and J shed 1 base, with 16 bases lying between them. Germline lookup yields CDR1 KGHSH and CDR2 LQKENI. The CDR3 contains 16 residues. The rearrangement links TRBV18 to TRBJ1-2; tentatively, D is TRBD1 (6 bases). The TCR comes from a woman under 30 in good health and CMV-seronegative. The sample comprised PBMCs. The CDR3 sequence: CASSLLDRSGNYGYTF. The CDR3 DNA is TGTGCCAGCTCACTACTAGACAGGTCCGGTAACTATGGCTACACCTTC.